One and the same sample provided the 14 T cell receptor beta chains below, sequenced in a study of blood T cell repertoires in COVID-19. Only in-frame clones appear in the TCRdb table, and some are missing; sequencing was by immunoSEQ multiplex PCR. The sample consists of about 70,000 clones, around 74% of them appearing once. The sample was peripheral blood. The receptors derive from a human donor in a cohort sampled during active COVID-19.

The sample holds a few counts of this clone. The chain is built from TRBV5-4 and TRBJ2-1; 7 bases are a match to TRBD1. V lost 4 bases, J lost 10 bases, and 8 bases stayed unmatched. CDR3 length equals 13 residues. The germline V gene has CDR1 SGHNT and CDR2 YYREEE (reference sequence). The CDR3 nucleotides are TGTGCCAGCAGCCGAACAGGGGCCGAGGAGCAGTTCTTC. Its protein is CASSRTGAEEQFF. Full variable domain (outside the CDR3, taken from reference TRBV5-4 and TRBJ2-1): ETGVTQSPTHLIKTRGQQVTLRCSSQSGHNTVSWYQQALGQGPQFIFQYYREEENGRGNFPPRFSGLQFPNYSSELNVNALELDDSALYLCASSRTGAEEQFFGPGTRLTVL.

The chain has TRBV2 and TRBJ1-3; TRBD1 matches at 8 bases. This CDR3 has 16 residues. Germline CDR1 SNHLY, CDR2 FYNNEI. V was clipped by 3 bases and J by 0 bases; unmatched bases: 4. In nucleotides, the CDR3 is TGTGCCAGCAGTGATGGACAGGGCCTCTCTGGAAACACCATATATTTT. It encodes CASSDGQGLSGNTIYF.

The V gene is TRBV30, the J gene TRBJ2-2; 7 bases align to TRBD1. J lost 4 bases, V lost 3 bases, and 5 bases had no gene match. This CDR3 region has 14 residues. Germline CDR1 is GTSNPN and CDR2 is SVGIG (reference sequence). The CDR3 here is CAWRDRVPTGELFF. CDR3 coding DNA: TGTGCCTGGAGAGACAGGGTCCCCACCGGGGAGCTGTTTTTT. The complete variable domain, with remaining parts taken from reference TRBV30 and TRBJ2-2, reads SQTIHQWPATLVQPVGSPLSLECTVEGTSNPNLYWYRQAAGRGLQLLFYSVGIGQISSEVPQNLSASRPQDRQFILSSKKLLLSDSGFYLCAWRDRVPTGELFFGEGSRLTVL.

CDR3 coding DNA: TGTGCCAGCAGCCCCCGCCCTAGCGGCTACGAGCAGTACTTC. Translated, it gives CASSPRPSGYEQYF. This chain joins TRBV9 and TRBJ2-7, with 7 bases aligning to TRBD2. The CDR3 contains 14 residues. Germline V lookup: CDR1 SGDLS, CDR2 YYNGEE. The ends lost 4 bases at V and 3 bases at J; junction bases unmatched: 7. Full variable domain (missing parts from reference TRBV9 and TRBJ2-7): DSGVTQTPKHLITATGQRVTLRCSPRSGDLSVYWYQQSLDQGLQFLIQYYNGEERAKGNILERFSAQQFPDLHSELNLSSLELGDSALYFCASSPRPSGYEQYFGPGTRLTVT.

The chain is built from TRBV27 and TRBJ1-1; D not certain. Looked up from germline, CDR1 is MNHEY and CDR2 is SMNVEV (reference sequence). V dropped 0 bases and J dropped 0 bases, with 5 bases sitting between them. The CDR3 is made up of 14 amino acids. CDR3 loop: CASSLSDLNTEAFF. The CDR3 nucleotides read TGTGCCAGCAGTTTATCGGACTTGAACACTGAAGCTTTCTTT.

As for this clone: Other DNA sequences in the sample encode the same CDR3. The chain is built from TRBV5-1 and TRBJ1-1; 7 bases are shared with TRBD1. The V gene's germline CDR1 is SGHRS and CDR2 YFSETQ. The CDR3 covers 14 residues. V gave up 0 bases and J gave up 5 bases; unmatched junction bases: 4. The CDR3: CASSLGTGGTEAFF. CDR3 DNA sequence: TGCGCCAGCAGCTTGGGGACAGGTGGAACTGAAGCTTTCTTT.

The V call is TRBV28, the J call TRBJ1-6, with D maybe TRBD1 (6 bases). CDR3 length: 14 amino acids. Trimming pared 7 bases from V and 9 bases from J, leaving 16 bases between. The germline V gene encodes CDR1 MDHEN and CDR2 SYDVKM. The chain's CDR3 is CASTGVPGASPLHF. CDR3 nucleotide sequence: TGTGCCAGCACCGGAGTCCCAGGGGCTTCACCCCTCCACTTT.

This chain joins TRBV5-4 and TRBJ2-2; D is ambiguous. V lost 4 bases and J lost 1, with 14 bases in between. The CDR3 covers 16 residues. The germline V gene has CDR1 SGHNT and CDR2 YYREEE (reference sequence). The CDR3 here is CASSRGGEMNTGELFF. The CDR3 DNA follows: TGTGCCAGCAGCCGAGGTGGAGAAATGAACACCGGGGAGCTGTTTTTT.

The chain employs TRBV9 and TRBJ2-1, with 9 bases fitting TRBD1. The V segment lost 4 bases and the J segment 4 bases; nucleotides outside the gene matches: 9. Germline V lookup: CDR1 SGDLS, CDR2 YYNGEE. CDR3 length equals 16 residues. In DNA, the CDR3 is TGTGCCAGCAGCCCTTTCTCCGGGACAGGGTACAATGAGCAGTTCTTC. Protein sequence: CASSPFSGTGYNEQFF.

The chain is built from TRBV5-1 and TRBJ2-7; 12 bases fit TRBD1. The CDR3 is made up of 15 amino acids. Germline CDR1 is SGHRS and CDR2 is YFSETQ. V shed 1 base and J 6 bases; nucleotides not matched to a gene: 5. The CDR3, as DNA: TGCGCCAGCAGCTTGCGTGCGGGACAGGGGGCCGAGCAGTACTTC. Protein: CASSLRAGQGAEQYF.

The chain joins TRBV19 to TRBJ2-3; D call uncertain. V was shortened by 0 bases and J by 1 base, with 8 bases between the two germline ends. The CDR3 totals 15 residues. Germline assignment: CDR1 LNHDA and CDR2 SQIVND (reference sequence). The CDR3 DNA follows: TGTGCCAGTAGTATAGATCCCCGGGGCACAGATACGCAGTATTTT. Translation: CASSIDPRGTDTQYF.

The chain couples TRBV5-1 to TRBJ1-1; 7 bases are a match to TRBD1. The germline V gene has CDR1 SGHRS and CDR2 YFSETQ. This CDR3 spans 13 amino acids. Losses at the gene ends were 3 bases for V and 1 base for J; bases not matched to a gene: 0. DNA for the CDR3: TGCGCCAGCAGCTGGGACAGGAACACTGAAGCTTTCTTT. It specifies CASSWDRNTEAFF.

The rearrangement links TRBV28 to TRBJ1-2, with 8 bases matching TRBD1. The V gene end was trimmed by 7 bases and the J gene end by 4 bases; junction bases not matched to a gene: 14. The CDR3 has 16 residues. Germline V gene lookup returns CDR1 MDHEN and CDR2 SYDVKM. The CDR3 is CASTGQGGNLFYGYTF. As DNA, the CDR3 is TGTGCCAGCACCGGACAGGGAGGAAATCTATTCTATGGCTACACCTTC.

The rearrangement uses TRBV6-5 and TRBJ2-7, with a possible D match to TRBD2 (5 bases). This CDR3 is built from 14 residues. The V and J ends lost 4 bases and 4 bases respectively, with 14 bases between them. Germline CDR1 and CDR2: MNHEY and SVGAGI. The CDR3 nucleotides read TGTGCCAGCAGTTTTGACGGGAACCATTACGAGCAGTACTTC. Amino acids: CASSFDGNHYEQYF.